The 17 T cell receptor beta chains given below trace back to one sample, sequenced in a study of blood T cell repertoires in COVID-19. The method was immunoSEQ multiplex PCR; TCRdb's version includes in-frame clones alone and lacks a portion of them. This table has fewer than 300,000 clones, about nine tenths appearing once. The sample comprised peripheral blood. These receptors were collected from a woman aged 50 to 60 with COVID-19, enrolled during active disease.

The chain recombines TRBV7-3 with TRBJ2-1; D may be TRBD2 (6 bases). The germline CDR1 and CDR2 sequences are SGHTA and FQGTGA. This CDR3 contains 14 residues. Trimming stripped 5 bases from V and 7 bases from J, with 15 bases between. The CDR3 is CASSPPGLRNEQFF. CDR3 nucleotide sequence: TGTGCCAGCAGCCCGCCGGGACTCCGAAATGAGCAGTTCTTC.

In DNA, the CDR3 is TGTGCCACCAGCAGAGAATGGACAGTATTTTCCTACGAGCAGTACTTC. Its translation: CATSREWTVFSYEQYF. The genes are TRBV15 and TRBJ2-7, with D perhaps matching TRBD1 (6 bases). V was pared by 0 bases and J by 1 base, with 13 bases between. This CDR3 is 16 amino acids long. Germline V gene data show CDR1 as LNHNV and CDR2 as YYDKDF (reference sequence). Full variable domain (missing parts from reference TRBV15 and TRBJ2-7): DAMVIQNPRYQVTQFGKPVTLSCSQTLNHNVMYWYQQKSSQAPKLLFHYYDKDFNNEADTPDNFQSRRPNTSFCFLDIRSPGLGDTAMYLCATSREWTVFSYEQYFGPGTRLTVT.

A single count supports this clone. The chain couples TRBV7-9 to TRBJ2-2, with TRBD2 matching over 13 bases. The ends lost 3 bases at V and 5 bases at J; junction bases unmatched: 0. This CDR3 has 15 amino acids. In germline, CDR1 is SEHNR, CDR2 FQNEAQ (reference sequence). The CDR3 region has the DNA TGTGCCAGCAGCTTGACTAGCGGGAGGACCGGGGAGCTGTTTTTT. Protein: CASSLTSGRTGELFF. Variable domain in full (rest from reference TRBV7-9 and TRBJ2-2): DTGVSQNPRHKITKRGQNVTFRCDPISEHNRLYWYRQTLGQGPEFLTYFQNEAQLEKSRLLSDRFSAERPKGSFSTLEIQRTEQGDSAMYLCASSLTSGRTGELFFGEGSRLTVL.

This sequence joins TRBV3-1 (or the pseudogene TRBV3-2) and TRBJ2-5; 7 nucleotides match TRBD2. From germline, CDR1 is LGHDT and CDR2 YNNKEL (reference sequence). Trimming removed 4 bases from V and 5 bases from J; junction bases left unmatched: 10. This CDR3 is 15 amino acids long. The chain's CDR3 is CASSLLRPGGETQYF. Written as DNA, the CDR3 is TGTGCCAGCAGCCTCCTCCGTCCGGGGGGTGAGACCCAGTACTTC.

CDR3 nucleotide sequence: TGTGCCAGTATACGAGGGCCGGGCGCGAACACTGAAGCTTTCTTT. It translates to CASIRGPGANTEAFF. The chain has TRBV11-3 and TRBJ1-1; D ambiguous. Looked up from germline, CDR1 is SGHNT and CDR2 is YENEEA. The V end was cut by 9 bases, the J end by 1 base, with 18 bases between. This CDR3 spans 15 amino acids.

CDR3 protein: CASSPTGASGYTF. The DNA for the CDR3 is TGTGCCAGCAGCCCGACAGGGGCGAGCGGCTACACCTTC. The rearrangement joins TRBV11-3 to TRBJ1-2; 8 nucleotides match TRBD1. The CDR3 consists of 13 residues. Germline V gene sequence: CDR1 SGHNT, CDR2 YENEEA. V dropped 5 bases and J dropped 8; count of bases not matched to a gene: 7.

V and J are TRBV11-3 and TRBJ2-2, with 9 bases aligning to TRBD2. Germline V gene sequence: CDR1 SGHNT, CDR2 YENEEA. The V and J ends lost 0 bases and 2 bases, in that order; junction bases with no gene match: 1. The CDR3 has 16 residues. CDR3 DNA: TGTGCCAGCAGCTTAGAACTAGCGGGTAACACCGGGGAGCTGTTTTTT. Protein sequence: CASSLELAGNTGELFF.

This chain connects TRBV10-3 to TRBJ1-2; D may be TRBD1 (6 bases). The CDR3 covers 14 residues. Trimming pared 2 bases from V and 7 bases from J, leaving 14 bases between. Germline V gives CDR1 ENHRY, CDR2 SYGVKD. This CDR3 is CAISEGEQGSGYTF. Written as DNA, the CDR3 is TGTGCCATCAGTGAGGGGGAACAGGGCAGTGGCTACACCTTC.

The chain links TRBV4-1 to TRBJ2-7; 8 bases are a match to TRBD2. The V segment lost 2 bases and the J segment 0 bases; nucleotides outside the gene matches: 3. This CDR3 spans 15 amino acids. The V gene's germline CDR1 is MGHRA and CDR2 YSYEKL. CDR3 coding DNA: TGCGCCAGCAGCCAATACGCGGGAGGCTCCTACGAGCAGTACTTC. This encodes CASSQYAGGSYEQYF.

This clone was recorded only once. J is TRBJ2-7 and V is TRBV29-1; 10 positions agree with TRBD2. The germline V gene encodes CDR1 SQVTM and CDR2 ANQGSEA. With 5 bases clipped from V and 10 bases from J, the junction kept 11 bases outside the gene matches. The length of the CDR3 is 13 residues. CDR3: CSVNEGLADTQYF. As DNA, the CDR3 is TGCAGCGTTAATGAAGGACTAGCGGATACACAGTACTTC.

The chain joins TRBV27 to TRBJ2-7; 8 nucleotides agree with TRBD2. Trimming removed 6 bases from V and 2 bases from J; junction bases left unmatched: 6. Looked up from germline, CDR1 is MNHEY and CDR2 is SMNVEV (reference sequence). This CDR3 comprises 14 residues. CDR3 sequence reads: CASRLGLATYEQYF. CDR3 in DNA: TGTGCCAGCAGGCTCGGACTAGCAACCTACGAGCAGTACTTC.

A word on this clone: At the DNA level, this CDR3 is encoded by other sequences in the same sample as well. J is TRBJ1-1 and V is TRBV7-9; D gene ambiguous. Germline loops: CDR1 SEHNR, CDR2 FQNEAQ (reference sequence). The V end was cut by 5 bases, the J end by 0 bases, with 10 bases between. This CDR3 is 14 amino acids long. CDR3 sequence (DNA): TGTGCCAGCAGCCCCGGTACCATGAACACTGAAGCTTTCTTT. Its protein is CASSPGTMNTEAFF.

This rearrangement joins TRBV5-1 to TRBJ2-5; D is unclear. Trimming removed 3 bases at V and 5 bases at J, with 11 bases between. The V gene's germline CDR1 is SGHRS and CDR2 YFSETQ. The CDR3 is 13 amino acids. CDR3 coding DNA: TGCGCCAGCAGCTCCCAGGATCGGGAGACCCAGTACTTC. It specifies CASSSQDRETQYF.

This rearrangement joins TRBV3-1 (or the pseudogene TRBV3-2) to TRBJ2-7; D gene ambiguous. Trimming removed 1 base from V and 5 bases from J, with 3 bases in between. CDR1 and CDR2 from the germline V gene are LGHDT and YNNKEL (reference sequence). The CDR3 is 11 amino acids. The CDR3 sequence: CASSQVNEQYF. In DNA, the CDR3 is TGTGCCAGCAGCCAAGTAAACGAGCAGTACTTC.

V usage is TRBV19 and J usage is TRBJ2-7; TRBD1 matches at 7 bases. CDR3 length: 14 residues. V gave up 11 bases and J gave up 0 bases; unmatched junction bases: 10. The germline V gene has CDR1 LNHDA and CDR2 SQIVND (reference sequence). The CDR3 sequence is CAASRGLSSYEQYF. The CDR3 DNA is TGTGCCGCGTCCAGGGGGTTAAGCTCCTACGAGCAGTACTTC.

This clone has just one count. The V call is TRBV5-1, the J call TRBJ1-5; 8 nucleotides agree with TRBD1. CDR3 length equals 15 residues. Germline lookup yields CDR1 SGHRS and CDR2 YFSETQ. Trimming cost V 4 bases and J 4 bases; bases outside gene matches: 7. The CDR3 DNA is TGCGCCAGCAGCCTCGGGACAGGACTAAATCAGCCCCAGCATTTT. Its translation: CASSLGTGLNQPQHF.

In its sample, this clone was seen once. The chain links TRBV11-2 to TRBJ1-1; D perhaps matches TRBD1 (6 bases). V gave up 1 base and J gave up 5 bases, with 14 bases separating them. The CDR3 consists of 15 residues. Germline-derived CDR1 and CDR2 are SGHAT and FQNNGV. The CDR3: CASSLVQGGKTEAFF. The CDR3 DNA is TGTGCCAGCAGCTTAGTACAGGGTGGAAAAACTGAAGCTTTCTTT.